This TCR beta chain was identified during a study of molecular identifiers for immune sequencing clone quantification. Study overall: Naive CD8 RNA (around 20,000 or 99,000 cells) was divided into five aliquots, with four sequenced.

MiXCR, run by TCRdb on the PCR reads, gives a single entry per CDR3 protein. The sample has about 40,000 distinct CDR3 sequences; under 20% are singletons. V trimming: 7 bases; J trimming: 5 bases; junction bases outside the gene matches: 7. The germline CDR1 and CDR2 sequences are MNHEY and SVGEGT. The CDR3 has 13 residues. This clonotype was observed a handful of times. The chain carries TRBV6-2 or TRBV6-3 and TRBJ2-7; 8 nucleotides line up with TRBD1. Input material: naive CD8+ T cells from blood, with Jurkat cell RNA spiked in. Subset specified: FACS-sorted CD8+CD4-CCR7+CD45RA+ naive T cells. The source is a human donor in good health. Some libraries in this study had Jurkat cell RNA spiked in. The CDR3 is CASTDRGFDEQYF. The CDR3 DNA follows: TGTGCCAGCACCGACAGGGGATTTGACGAGCAGTACTTC.